The 21 T cell receptor beta chains below were found in one sample sequenced in a study of blood T cell repertoires in COVID-19. TCRdb's table, derived via immunoSEQ multiplex PCR, lists solely in-frame clones and lacks some. The sample shows about 100,000 clones, around nine tenths of them seen only once. Material for sequencing was peripheral blood. The receptor source for this set is a human donor in a cohort sampled during active COVID-19.

The chain employs TRBV29-1 and TRBJ2-3; 7 positions agree with TRBD2. V lost 5 bases to trimming and J lost 3 bases; unmatched junction nucleotides: 11. This CDR3 is 15 amino acids long. Looked up from germline, CDR1 is SQVTM and CDR2 is ANQGSEA. The chain's CDR3 is CSVRGDRTRTDTQYF. The CDR3 DNA reads TGCAGCGTTCGGGGGGACCGTACCCGGACAGATACGCAGTATTTT.

V and J are TRBV19 and TRBJ2-3, with 14 positions matching TRBD2. This CDR3 spans 15 amino acids. Germline CDR1 reads LNHDA; CDR2 reads SQIVND (reference sequence). V dropped 8 bases and J dropped 4; count of bases not matched to a gene: 5. Written as DNA, the CDR3 is TGTGCCAGTTCGACTAGCGGGGGGGAATCAGATACGCAGTATTTT. Translation: CASSTSGGESDTQYF.

The chain recombines TRBV11-3 with TRBJ2-1; 10 nucleotides agree with TRBD1. The V gene end was trimmed by 5 bases and the J gene end by 2 bases; junction bases not matched to a gene: 9. The CDR3 contains 17 residues. Germline V lookup: CDR1 SGHNT, CDR2 YENEEA. In DNA, the CDR3 is TGTGCCAGCAGCCTAGGCTTTGGACAGGGGGCCTACAATGAGCAGTTCTTC. Translated, it gives CASSLGFGQGAYNEQFF. The full variable domain, its missing parts supplied by reference TRBV11-3 and TRBJ2-1, is EAGVVQSPRYKIIEKKQPVAFWCNPISGHNTLYWYLQNLGQGPELLIRYENEEAVDDSQLPKDRFSAERLKGVDSTLKIQPAELGDSAVYLCASSLGFGQGAYNEQFFGPGTRLTVL.

The chain uses TRBV19 and TRBJ2-1; a weak D match, TRBD2 (5 bases). The V and J ends lost 9 bases and 4 bases respectively, with 16 bases between them. Germline CDR1 LNHDA, CDR2 SQIVND (reference sequence). This CDR3 has 14 residues. CDR3 nucleotides: TGTGCCAGCCACCCCGGGGAGCATTACAATGAGCAGTTCTTC. As protein: CASHPGEHYNEQFF.

This chain uses TRBV4-3 with TRBJ2-1; 13 nucleotides line up with TRBD2. Germline-derived CDR1 and CDR2 are LGHNA and YSLEER. The CDR3 sequence is 17 residues long. V gave up 5 bases and J gave up 0 bases; unmatched junction bases: 4. CDR3 DNA: TGCGCCAGCAGCTACCGGACTAGCGGGAGCTCCTACAATGAGCAGTTCTTC. It yields the protein CASSYRTSGSSYNEQFF.

V gene TRBV9 combines with J gene TRBJ1-2; the match to TRBD1 covers 9 bases. Germline lookup yields CDR1 SGDLS and CDR2 YYNGEE. The length of the CDR3 is 16 residues. V dropped 3 bases and J dropped 4; count of bases not matched to a gene: 10. The CDR3 reads CASSAPTGGFVYGYTF. The CDR3 bases are TGTGCCAGCAGCGCCCCGACAGGGGGGTTCGTCTATGGCTACACCTTC.

The chain carries TRBV28 and TRBJ1-1; 8 positions agree with TRBD1. CDR3 size: 15 residues. Germline CDR1 reads MDHEN; CDR2 reads SYDVKM. V trimming: 6 bases; J trimming: 5 bases; junction bases outside the gene matches: 11. The CDR3 bases are TGTGCCAGCAGATTACGGGACAGGCCGTTAACTGAAGCTTTCTTT. Its protein product is CASRLRDRPLTEAFF.

J is TRBJ2-7 and V is TRBV11-1, with D possibly being TRBD2 (5 bases). This CDR3 comprises 13 residues. V was pared by 2 bases and J by 7 bases, with 12 bases between. Germline assignment: CDR1 SGHAT and CDR2 FQDESV (reference sequence). CDR3: CASSLILSGEQYF. CDR3 DNA: TGTGCCAGCAGCTTAATACTCTCGGGGGAGCAGTACTTC.

The chain carries TRBV2 and TRBJ2-1, with 11 bases identical to TRBD1. The CDR3 consists of 13 residues. CDR1 is SNHLY, CDR2 FYNNEI, per germline. Germline trimming cut 7 bases from V and 8 bases from J; bases unmatched to any gene: 4. The CDR3 reads CASTGTGGYEQFF. CDR3 in DNA: TGTGCCAGCACGGGGACAGGGGGGTATGAGCAGTTCTTC.

The chain carries TRBV18 and TRBJ1-2; 12 bases are a match to TRBD1. This CDR3 contains 16 residues. V trimming: 2 bases; J trimming: 5 bases; junction bases outside the gene matches: 6. Germline CDR1 and CDR2: KGHSH and LQKENI. DNA for the CDR3: TGTGCCAGCTCACCAGGGACAGGGGGCGCCGAGTATGGCTACACCTTC. It translates to CASSPGTGGAEYGYTF.

The genes are TRBV19 and TRBJ2-7; no reliable D call. The germline V gene encodes CDR1 LNHDA and CDR2 SQIVND (reference sequence). Trimming stripped 1 base from V and 4 bases from J, with 8 bases between. The CDR3 sequence is 13 residues long. This chain's CDR3 is CASSIAHEYEQYF. CDR3 nucleotide sequence: TGTGCCAGTAGTATAGCTCATGAGTACGAGCAGTACTTC.

The chain is built from TRBV7-9 and TRBJ2-3, with a tentative D call TRBD2 (5 bases). Trimming cost V 1 base and J 5 bases, with 16 bases left between them. CDR3 length: 16 residues. Germline V gives CDR1 SEHNR, CDR2 FQNEAQ (reference sequence). The CDR3 DNA is TGTGCCAGCAGCTTAGGCCTACTAGGAGTCGGAGATACGCAGTATTTT. This codes for CASSLGLLGVGDTQYF.

CDR3: CASVSDPYEQYF. The CDR3 DNA follows: TGTGCCAGCGTGTCAGATCCCTACGAGCAGTACTTC. The J gene is TRBJ2-7, the V gene TRBV21-1; the table's D call, TRBD1, has no DNA check behind it. TRBV21-1 is classified as a pseudogene. The CDR3 runs to 12 residues.

This chain links TRBV28 with TRBJ2-7, with 8 nucleotides matching TRBD1. Trimming removed 2 bases from V and 6 bases from J; junction bases left unmatched: 6. This CDR3 comprises 14 residues. Germline CDR1 is MDHEN and CDR2 is SYDVKM. The CDR3 sequence: CASSLGQGAIEQYF. In nucleotides, the CDR3 is TGTGCCAGCAGTTTAGGTCAGGGGGCGATCGAGCAGTACTTC.

The chain employs TRBV6-5 and TRBJ1-1; 9 nucleotides align to TRBD1. This CDR3 has 14 residues. Trimming removed 6 bases from V and 5 bases from J; junction bases left unmatched: 7. Germline-derived CDR1 and CDR2 are MNHEY and SVGAGI. This chain's CDR3 is CASRNDRGRTEAFF. The CDR3 region has the DNA TGTGCCAGCAGGAATGACAGGGGGAGGACTGAAGCTTTCTTT.

The chain joins TRBV24-1 to TRBJ2-1, with D unresolved. From germline, CDR1 is KGHDR and CDR2 SFDVKD. The CDR3 covers 14 residues. V was cut by 3 bases and J by 4 bases, with 9 bases left in between. As DNA, the CDR3 is TGTGCCACCAGTGATGCTAGTTATTACAATGAGCAGTTCTTC. Amino acids: CATSDASYYNEQFF.

The chain links TRBV2 to TRBJ2-1, with TRBD1 identical over 9 bases. The CDR3 runs 15 residues. CDR1 and CDR2 from the germline V gene are SNHLY and FYNNEI. J lost 5 bases, V lost 6 bases, and 8 bases had no gene match. CDR3: CASRGDRAEHNEQFF. CDR3 sequence (DNA): TGTGCCAGCAGAGGGGACAGGGCGGAACACAATGAGCAGTTCTTC.

In its sample, this clone was seen once. The CDR3 is CASSTTSGGLQETQYF. CDR3 bases: TGTGCCAGTAGTACTACTAGCGGGGGGCTTCAAGAGACCCAGTACTTC. The chain has TRBV19 and TRBJ2-5; TRBD2 agrees at 12 bases. From germline, CDR1 is LNHDA and CDR2 SQIVND (reference sequence). The CDR3 has 16 amino acids. Trimming cost V 4 bases and J 2 bases; bases outside gene matches: 5.

V is TRBV4-3 and J is TRBJ2-1; TRBD1 might be the D (6 bases). This CDR3 has 15 residues. CDR1 is LGHNA, CDR2 YSLEER, per germline. Trimming pared 5 bases from V and 8 bases from J, leaving 19 bases between. This chain's CDR3 is CASSVRHRAWDEQFF. The CDR3 nucleotides read TGCGCCAGCAGCGTAAGGCACAGGGCGTGGGATGAGCAGTTCTTC.

This chain joins TRBV30 and TRBJ2-3; possible D gene TRBD2, 5 bases. V lost 0 bases, J lost 4 bases, and 8 bases lay in between. Germline-derived CDR1 and CDR2 are GTSNPN and SVGIG (reference sequence). The CDR3 is 13 residues long. The CDR3 coding sequence is TGTGCCTGGAGTGTGGGCGGGCCAGATACGCAGTATTTT. Its protein is CAWSVGGPDTQYF.

The chain employs TRBV6-4 and TRBJ2-2, with 10 nucleotides matching TRBD1. Germline trimming cut 0 bases from V and 13 bases from J; bases unmatched to any gene: 2. CDR3 size: 13 residues. Germline CDR1 MRHNA, CDR2 SNTAGT. CDR3 loop: CASSDSDRGRLFF. The DNA of the CDR3 is TGTGCCAGCAGTGACTCTGACAGGGGGCGGCTGTTTTTT.